The 20 T cell receptor beta chains below were found in one sample sequenced in a study of radiotherapy plus CTLA-4 blockade in lung cancer. Measured with immunoSEQ multiplex PCR; TCRdb has only the in-frame clones, and not every one. The table records approximately 100,000 clones, more than 70% of them present only once. The input for sequencing was peripheral blood, taken from a patient treated with radiotherapy plus ipilimumab. These receptors were taken from a human donor with non-small cell lung cancer that progressed on radiotherapy plus ipilimumab. Some clones in this sample may be carry-over from other donors' samples.

The rearrangement joins TRBV5-1 to TRBJ2-6; D may correspond to TRBD1 or TRBD2 (5 bases each). Germline V gives CDR1 SGHRS, CDR2 YFSETQ. The V end lost 10 bases, the J end lost 4 bases, and 18 bases lay between the germline ends. CDR3 size: 15 residues. The CDR3 sequence: CASHTGTRGANVLTF. CDR3 sequence (DNA): TGCGCCTCTCACACTGGGACGCGCGGGGCCAACGTCCTGACTTTC.

This sequence joins TRBV5-6 and TRBJ2-1; no reliable D call. This CDR3 is built from 16 residues. Germline V gene lookup returns CDR1 SGHDT and CDR2 YYEEEE. Trimming removed 4 bases at V and 9 bases at J, with 23 bases between. For the CDR3, the DNA is TGTGCCAGCAGCACGACCCTCGCGTGGGTTTTTGGTGAGCAGTTCTTC. As protein: CASSTTLAWVFGEQFF.

The genes are TRBV5-1 and TRBJ1-4; D is perhaps TRBD1 (5 bases). This CDR3 has 15 amino acids. Germline-derived CDR1 and CDR2 are SGHRS and YFSETQ. Deletions cut 4 bases from V and 6 bases from J, with 16 bases between. The CDR3 nucleotides read TGCGCCAGCAGCCTCCGGTGGGGGGGAGATGAAAAACTGTTTTTT. This encodes CASSLRWGGDEKLFF.

The genes are TRBV27 and TRBJ1-2, with 10 bases that match TRBD1. CDR1 is MNHEY, CDR2 SMNVEV, per germline (reference sequence). The CDR3 has 16 residues. V dropped 4 bases and J dropped 5; count of bases not matched to a gene: 10. CDR3: CASSSTYRTGGYGYTF. The CDR3 DNA follows: TGTGCCAGCAGTTCTACCTACCGGACAGGGGGGTATGGCTACACCTTC.

This clone showed up just once. At one of its ends the junction is not consistent with the germline gene, which may arise from a read error. Other DNA sequences of this sample code for an identical CDR3. The J gene is TRBJ1-5, the V gene TRBV7-9, with no clear D. The CDR3 runs to 13 residues. Germline assignment: CDR1 SEHNR and CDR2 FQNEAQ (reference sequence). CDR3 coding DNA: TGTGCCAGCAGCTTAGGACCTTATCAGCCTCAGCATTTT. It specifies CASSLGPYQPQHF.

This chain connects TRBV5-1 to TRBJ2-2, with D perhaps given as TRBD1 or TRBD2 (5 bases each). V shed 3 bases and J shed 3 bases, with 12 bases lying between them. This CDR3 has 15 amino acids. Germline V gene data show CDR1 as SGHRS and CDR2 as YFSETQ. CDR3 amino acids: CASSSALGDTGELFF. DNA of the CDR3: TGCGCCAGCAGCTCCGCCCTGGGGGACACCGGGGAGCTGTTTTTT.

This sequence joins TRBV5-1 and TRBJ2-7, with D maybe TRBD1 (6 bases). The CDR3 consists of 13 residues. Germline CDR1 is SGHRS and CDR2 is YFSETQ. With 4 bases removed from V and 2 bases from J, the gap between germline ends came to 10 bases. This CDR3 is CASSRGGTYEQYF. The CDR3 nucleotides are TGCGCCAGCAGCAGAGGGGGTACCTACGAGCAGTACTTC.

V and J are TRBV5-4 and TRBJ1-4; TRBD1 matches at 12 bases. This CDR3 region has 16 residues. V was pared by 5 bases and J by 7 bases, with 9 bases of the junction left unmatched. Germline loops: CDR1 SGHNT, CDR2 YYREEE (reference sequence). CDR3 sequence: CASRSGQGALGEKLFF. The CDR3 nucleotides read TGTGCCAGCAGATCGGGACAGGGGGCTTTAGGTGAAAAACTGTTTTTT.

The gene calls are TRBV29-1 and TRBJ2-3; D ambiguous. CDR3 length equals 10 residues. Trimming took 8 bases from V and 3 from J, leaving 6 bases between them. Germline V gene lookup returns CDR1 SQVTM and CDR2 ANQGSEA. The CDR3 protein is CSTDTDTQYF. The CDR3 region has the DNA TGCAGCACCGATACAGATACGCAGTATTTT.

V gene TRBV29-1 combines with J gene TRBJ1-2; D perhaps matches TRBD1 (5 bases). The CDR3 covers 12 residues. Germline V gene sequence: CDR1 SQVTM, CDR2 ANQGSEA. Trimming removed 2 bases from V and 8 bases from J, with 12 bases in between. CDR3 loop: CSVEPGGQGYTF. Written as DNA, the CDR3 is TGCAGCGTTGAACCCGGGGGTCAGGGCTACACCTTC.

Details on this clone: One end of the junction fails to match germline, which may point to a read error. This chain links TRBV7-7 with TRBJ2-6; perhaps D is TRBD1 or TRBD2 (5 bases each). Germline CDR1 and CDR2: SSHAT and FNYEAQ (reference sequence). The length of the CDR3 is 17 residues. In nucleotides, the CDR3 is TGTGCTAGCAGCTCCTCAACGGGGCGCTCTGGGGCCAACGTCCTGACTTTC. Amino acids: CASSSSTGRSGANVLTF.

The V gene is TRBV18, the J gene TRBJ1-5, with TRBD1 identical over 8 bases. Germline V gene data show CDR1 as KGHSH and CDR2 as LQKENI. This CDR3 spans 18 amino acids. Germline trimming cut 4 bases from V and 6 bases from J; bases unmatched to any gene: 17. The CDR3 loop is CASSQTRTGTLLTQPQHF. The CDR3, as DNA: TGTGCCAGCTCACAAACCAGGACAGGGACGTTGTTGACTCAGCCCCAGCATTTT.

V is TRBV7-2 and J is TRBJ1-3; no clear D gene. The CDR3 is made up of 16 amino acids. Germline V lookup: CDR1 SGHTA, CDR2 FQGNSA. Trimming shortened V by 5 bases and J by 0 bases, and 14 bases separated the two germline ends. This CDR3 reads CASSQTRVISGNTIYF. Here the CDR3 DNA reads TGTGCCAGCAGCCAGACTAGAGTAATCTCTGGAAACACCATATATTTT.

The chain combines TRBV12-2 with TRBJ1-5; the table's TRBD1 call for D was not verified on the DNA. TRBV12-2 is labeled a pseudogene. This CDR3 has 19 amino acids. CDR3 in DNA: TGTGCAAGTCGCTTAACCTATGAGCCAGGTGATTATAGCAATCAGCCCCAGCATTTT. It translates to CASRLTYEPGDYSNQPQHF.

This clone was counted a single time. J is TRBJ1-1 and V is TRBV10-3, with TRBD1 matching over 8 bases. The CDR3 extends over 15 amino acids. Germline V gene data show CDR1 as ENHRY and CDR2 as SYGVKD. The trim removed 6 bases at V and 0 bases at J, leaving 6 bases unmatched. The CDR3 nucleotides are TGTGCCATCAGAGAAGGACAGGGAATGAACACTGAAGCTTTCTTT. Encoded protein: CAIREGQGMNTEAFF.

The J gene is TRBJ1-4, the V gene TRBV7-3, with D perhaps matching TRBD1 (6 bases). The CDR3 totals 14 residues. Between the trimmed V and J ends, which lost 6 bases and 0 bases, there was a span of 8 bases. Germline loops: CDR1 SGHTA, CDR2 FQGTGA. The CDR3 sequence is CASRRGATNEKLFF. In DNA form, the CDR3 reads TGTGCCAGCAGGAGGGGGGCAACTAATGAAAAACTGTTTTTT. The whole variable domain, filled in from reference TRBV7-3 and TRBJ1-4, reads GAGVSQTPSNKVTEKGKYVELRCDPISGHTALYWYRQSLGQGPEFLIYFQGTGAADDSGLPNDRFFAVRPEGSVSTLKIQRTERGDSAVYLCASRRGATNEKLFFGSGTQLSVL.

The J gene is TRBJ2-1, the V gene TRBV6-5; perhaps TRBD1 as D (6 bases). Trimming shortened V by 5 bases and J by 3 bases, and 11 bases separated the two germline ends. The germline V gene encodes CDR1 MNHEY and CDR2 SVGAGI. CDR3 length: 14 residues. CDR3 bases: TGTGCCAGCAGTGGACAGATTGGCTACAATGAGCAGTTCTTC. It specifies CASSGQIGYNEQFF.

The genes are TRBV5-1 and TRBJ1-4, with D perhaps matching TRBD1 (5 bases). Trimming pared 2 bases from V and 3 bases from J, leaving 11 bases between. The CDR3 length is 15 residues. Germline CDR1 reads SGHRS; CDR2 reads YFSETQ. CDR3 bases: TGCGCCAGCAGCTTAGCGGGACTCTCTAATGAAAAACTGTTTTTT. This encodes CASSLAGLSNEKLFF.

The rearrangement uses TRBV14 and TRBJ1-2; 8 nucleotides match TRBD1. The germline V gene encodes CDR1 SGHDN and CDR2 FVKESK. CDR3 size: 14 residues. With V trimmed by 2 bases and J by 6 bases, 5 bases remained unmatched. This chain's CDR3 is CASSQLTGDNGYTF. As DNA, the CDR3 is TGTGCCAGCAGCCAACTGACAGGGGACAATGGCTACACCTTC.

The chain carries TRBV27 and TRBJ1-5; 9 bases are shared with TRBD1. The CDR3 is 14 residues long. Germline-derived CDR1 and CDR2 are MNHEY and SMNVEV (reference sequence). J lost 11 bases, V lost 4 bases, and 9 bases had no gene match. Here the CDR3 reads CASSSLTGGQAQHF. CDR3 in DNA: TGTGCCAGCAGTTCTCTAACAGGGGGCCAGGCCCAGCATTTT.